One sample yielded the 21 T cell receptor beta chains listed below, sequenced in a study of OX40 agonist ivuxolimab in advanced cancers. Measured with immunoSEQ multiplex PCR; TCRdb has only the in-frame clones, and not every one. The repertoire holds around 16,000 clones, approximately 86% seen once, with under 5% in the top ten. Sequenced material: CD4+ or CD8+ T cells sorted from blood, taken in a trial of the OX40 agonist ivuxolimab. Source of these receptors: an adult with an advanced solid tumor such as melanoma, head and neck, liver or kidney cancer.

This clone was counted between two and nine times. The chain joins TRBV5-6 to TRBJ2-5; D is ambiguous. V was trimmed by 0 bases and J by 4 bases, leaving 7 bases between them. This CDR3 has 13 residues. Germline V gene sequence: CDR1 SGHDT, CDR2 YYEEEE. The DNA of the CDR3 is TGTGCCAGCAGCTTGGGCGGAATAGAGACCCAGTACTTC. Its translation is CASSLGGIETQYF.

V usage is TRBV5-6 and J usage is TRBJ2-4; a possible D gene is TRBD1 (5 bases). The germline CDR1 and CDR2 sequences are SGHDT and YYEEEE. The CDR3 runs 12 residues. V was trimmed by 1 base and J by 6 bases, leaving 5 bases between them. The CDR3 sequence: CASSLQGNIQYF. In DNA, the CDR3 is TGTGCCAGCAGCTTGCAGGGAAACATTCAGTACTTC.

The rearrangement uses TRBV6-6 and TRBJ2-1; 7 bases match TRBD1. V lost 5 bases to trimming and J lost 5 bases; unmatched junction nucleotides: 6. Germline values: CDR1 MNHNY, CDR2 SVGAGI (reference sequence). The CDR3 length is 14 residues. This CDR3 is CASSQTGYDNEQFF. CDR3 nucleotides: TGTGCCAGCAGTCAGACAGGGTACGACAATGAGCAGTTCTTC.

This chain's CDR3 is CASSIQGSEQYF. CDR3 DNA sequence: TGCGCCAGCAGCATACAGGGGTCCGAGCAGTACTTC. The chain links TRBV5-1 to TRBJ2-7; 7 nucleotides match TRBD1. After removal of 4 bases from V and 6 bases from J, the junction contained 4 bases not matched to a gene. Germline CDR1 is SGHRS and CDR2 is YFSETQ. The CDR3 covers 12 residues. The complete variable domain, with remaining parts taken from reference TRBV5-1 and TRBJ2-7, reads KAGVTQTPRYLIKTRGQQVTLSCSPISGHRSVSWYQQTPGQGLQFLFEYFSETQRNKGNFPGRFSGRQFSNSRSEMNVSTLELGDSALYLCASSIQGSEQYFGPGTRLTVT.

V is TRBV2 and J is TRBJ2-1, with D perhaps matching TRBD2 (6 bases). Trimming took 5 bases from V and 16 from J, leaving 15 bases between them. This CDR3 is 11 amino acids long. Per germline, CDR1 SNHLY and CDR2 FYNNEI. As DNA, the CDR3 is TGTGCCAGCAGTCCGTGGGAGGATCATTTCTTC. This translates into CASSPWEDHFF.

CDR3 amino acids: CASSRTALGEQYF. CDR3 sequence (DNA): TGTGCCAGTAGTAGGACAGCCCTAGGCGAGCAGTACTTC. The chain is built from TRBV19 and TRBJ2-7; a weak D match, TRBD1 (6 bases). The CDR3 loop spans 13 amino acids. Per the germline V gene, CDR1 is LNHDA and CDR2 is SQIVND (reference sequence). V dropped 4 bases and J dropped 6 bases, with 13 bases sitting between them.

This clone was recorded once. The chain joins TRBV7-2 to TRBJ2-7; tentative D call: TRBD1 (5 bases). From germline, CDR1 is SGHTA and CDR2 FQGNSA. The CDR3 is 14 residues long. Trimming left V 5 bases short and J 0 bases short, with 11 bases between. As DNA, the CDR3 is TGTGCCAGCAGCCTCTCCAGGGTCTCCTACGAGCAGTACTTC. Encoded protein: CASSLSRVSYEQYF.

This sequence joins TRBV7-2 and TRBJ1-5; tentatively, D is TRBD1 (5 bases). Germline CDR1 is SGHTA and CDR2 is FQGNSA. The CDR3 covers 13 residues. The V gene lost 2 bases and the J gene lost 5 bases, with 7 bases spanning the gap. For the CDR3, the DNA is TGTGCCAGCAGCTTATTCAGGGATCAGCCCCAGCATTTT. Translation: CASSLFRDQPQHF.

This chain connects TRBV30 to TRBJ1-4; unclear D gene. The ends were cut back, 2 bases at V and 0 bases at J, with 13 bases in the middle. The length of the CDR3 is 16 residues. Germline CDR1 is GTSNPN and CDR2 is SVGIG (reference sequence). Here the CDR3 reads CAWSLSASTTNEKLFF. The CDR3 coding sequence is TGTGCCTGGAGTCTGTCCGCAAGCACAACTAATGAAAAACTGTTTTTT.

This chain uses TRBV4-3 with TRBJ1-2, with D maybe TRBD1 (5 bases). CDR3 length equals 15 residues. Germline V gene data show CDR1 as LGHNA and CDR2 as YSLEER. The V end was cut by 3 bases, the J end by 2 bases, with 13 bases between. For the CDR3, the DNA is TGCGCCAGCAGCCAGCCTCCTGCAGGGAACTATGGCTACACCTTC. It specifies CASSQPPAGNYGYTF.

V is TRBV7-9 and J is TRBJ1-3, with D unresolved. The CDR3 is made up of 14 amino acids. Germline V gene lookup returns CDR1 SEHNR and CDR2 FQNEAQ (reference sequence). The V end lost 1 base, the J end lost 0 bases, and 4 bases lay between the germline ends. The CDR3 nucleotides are TGTGCCAGCAGCTTAGACCTCTCTGGAAACACCATATATTTT. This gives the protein CASSLDLSGNTIYF.

The CDR3 bases are TGTGCCAGCAGCTTAACTCGACAGGGATTCCACGAGCAGTACTTC. Translation: CASSLTRQGFHEQYF. J is TRBJ2-7 and V is TRBV7-2, with 7 bases lining up with TRBD1. Unmatched junction bases numbered 9, after V lost 2 bases and J lost 5 bases. Germline CDR1 and CDR2: SGHTA and FQGNSA. The CDR3 length is 15 residues.

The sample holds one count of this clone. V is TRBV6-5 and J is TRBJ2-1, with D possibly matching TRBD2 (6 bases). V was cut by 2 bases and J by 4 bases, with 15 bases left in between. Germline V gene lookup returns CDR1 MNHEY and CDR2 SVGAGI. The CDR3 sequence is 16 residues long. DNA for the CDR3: TGTGCCAGCAGTTACCGAATCTCTGGAGGGTACAATGAGCAGTTCTTC. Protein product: CASSYRISGGYNEQFF.

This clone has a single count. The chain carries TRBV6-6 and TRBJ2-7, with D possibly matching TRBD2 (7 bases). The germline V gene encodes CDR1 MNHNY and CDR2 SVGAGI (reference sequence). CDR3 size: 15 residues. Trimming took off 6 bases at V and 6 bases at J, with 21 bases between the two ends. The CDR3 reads CASSPMGAGEGEQYF. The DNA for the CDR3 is TGTGCCAGCAGCCCCATGGGGGCGGGAGAGGGCGAGCAGTACTTC.

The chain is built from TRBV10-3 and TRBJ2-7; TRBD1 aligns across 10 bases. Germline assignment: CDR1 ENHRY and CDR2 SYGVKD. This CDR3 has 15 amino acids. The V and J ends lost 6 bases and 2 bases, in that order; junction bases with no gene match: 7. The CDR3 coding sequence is TGTGCCATCAGCAGCCCGGGACAGGGGACCTACGAGCAGTACTTC. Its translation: CAISSPGQGTYEQYF.

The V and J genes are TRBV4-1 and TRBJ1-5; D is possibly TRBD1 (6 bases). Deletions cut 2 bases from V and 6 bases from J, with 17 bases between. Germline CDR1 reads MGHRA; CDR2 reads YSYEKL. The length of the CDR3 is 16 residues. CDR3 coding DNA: TGCGCCAGCAGCCAATCGTTGGGGGCAGCGCGTCAGCCCCAGCATTTT. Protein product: CASSQSLGAARQPQHF.

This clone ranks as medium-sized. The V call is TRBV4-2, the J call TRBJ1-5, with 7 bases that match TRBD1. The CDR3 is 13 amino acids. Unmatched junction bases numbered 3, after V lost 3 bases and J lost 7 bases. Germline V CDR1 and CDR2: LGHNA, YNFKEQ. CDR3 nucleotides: TGTGCCAGCAGCCAGAACAGGGGACAGCCCCAGCATTTT. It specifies CASSQNRGQPQHF.

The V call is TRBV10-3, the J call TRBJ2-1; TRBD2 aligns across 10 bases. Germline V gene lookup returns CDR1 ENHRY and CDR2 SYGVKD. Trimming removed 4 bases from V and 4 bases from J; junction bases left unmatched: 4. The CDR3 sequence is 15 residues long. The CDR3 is CAISASSGSYNEQFF. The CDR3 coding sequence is TGTGCCATCAGTGCGTCTAGCGGGAGTTACAATGAGCAGTTCTTC.

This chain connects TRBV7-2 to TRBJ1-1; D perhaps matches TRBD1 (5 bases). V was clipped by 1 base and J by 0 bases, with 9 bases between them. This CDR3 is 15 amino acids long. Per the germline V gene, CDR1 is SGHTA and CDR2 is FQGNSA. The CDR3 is CASSLGGNMNTEAFF. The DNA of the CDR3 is TGTGCCAGCAGCTTAGGGGGCAACATGAACACTGAAGCTTTCTTT.

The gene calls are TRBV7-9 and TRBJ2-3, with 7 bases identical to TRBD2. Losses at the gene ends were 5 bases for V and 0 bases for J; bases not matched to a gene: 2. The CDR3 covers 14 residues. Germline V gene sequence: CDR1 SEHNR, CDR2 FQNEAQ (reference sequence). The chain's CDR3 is CASSISGSTDTQYF. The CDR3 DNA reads TGTGCCAGCAGCATTAGCGGGAGCACAGATACGCAGTATTTT.

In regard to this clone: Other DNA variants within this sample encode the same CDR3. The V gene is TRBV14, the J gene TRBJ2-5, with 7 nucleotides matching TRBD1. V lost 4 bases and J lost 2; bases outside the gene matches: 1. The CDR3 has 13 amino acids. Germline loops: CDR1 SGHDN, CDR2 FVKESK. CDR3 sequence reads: CASSRGQQETQYF. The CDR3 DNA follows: TGTGCCAGCAGCCGGGGACAGCAAGAGACCCAGTACTTC.